The 3 T cell receptor beta chains below come from one sample, sequenced in a study of blood T cell repertoires in COVID-19. Here immunoSEQ multiplex PCR was the method, and the copy in TCRdb shows in-frame clones only, minus some. The data hold more than 120,000 clones, with approximately 84% observed a single time. The sequenced sample consisted of peripheral blood. The receptors stem from a human donor in a cohort sampled during active COVID-19.

By its share, this clone is medium-sized. The chain recombines TRBV19 with TRBJ1-3, with D unresolved. Germline loops: CDR1 LNHDA, CDR2 SQIVND (reference sequence). The CDR3 has 15 residues. V lost 0 bases, J lost 0 bases, and 6 bases lay in between. CDR3 nucleotides: TGTGCCAGTAGTATAGATCAGGACTCTGGAAACACCATATATTTT. Its translation is CASSIDQDSGNTIYF.

This clone was counted only a few times. V and J are TRBV7-9 and TRBJ1-5; 7 bases agree with TRBD1. The CDR3 is 16 residues long. After removal of 4 bases from V and 5 bases from J, the junction contained 11 bases not matched to a gene. CDR1 and CDR2 (germline): SEHNR, FQNEAQ (reference sequence). The CDR3 protein is CASSSNDGTADQPQHF. The CDR3 region has the DNA TGTGCCAGCAGCTCAAACGATGGGACAGCCGATCAGCCCCAGCATTTT.

The chain uses TRBV2 and TRBJ2-3; D might be TRBD2 (6 bases). Between the trimmed V and J ends, which lost 5 bases and 4 bases, there was a span of 19 bases. CDR1 and CDR2 (germline): SNHLY, FYNNEI. The CDR3 totals 16 residues. In nucleotides, the CDR3 is TGTGCCAGCAGTACGGGACTCTCCTCAGAGGCAGATACGCAGTATTTT. Translation: CASSTGLSSEADTQYF.